This T cell receptor (beta chain) was found in a study of molecular identifiers for immune sequencing clone quantification. CD8+CD4-CCR7+CD45RA+ sorting gave the naive CD8 T cells. TCRdb used MiXCR to reprocess the PCR reads, holding one entry per CDR3 protein. The table records some 88,000 distinct CDR3 sequences, 20% to 25% of them present only once. This clonotype was recorded at least ten times. Its antigen is undetermined. The CDR3 has 14 residues. The germline CDR1 and CDR2 sequences are MRHNA and SNTAGT. Trimming cost V 11 bases and J 0 bases, with 15 bases left between them. Findings of the study overall: The share of molecules held by clones above 20 RNA copies was over 98% in effector cells and under 1% in naive cells.

The source material was naive CD8+ T cells from blood, with Jurkat cell RNA spiked in. Regarding subset: FACS-sorted CD8+CD4-CCR7+CD45RA+ naive T cells. J is TRBJ2-3 and V is TRBV6-4, with a weak D call TRBD2 (5 bases). The source is a human donor in good health. Some libraries in this study had Jurkat cell RNA spiked in. The CDR3 nucleotides are TGTGCCCCGACGGGATACAGAAGCACAGATACGCAGTATTTT. Its protein is CAPTGYRSTDTQYF.